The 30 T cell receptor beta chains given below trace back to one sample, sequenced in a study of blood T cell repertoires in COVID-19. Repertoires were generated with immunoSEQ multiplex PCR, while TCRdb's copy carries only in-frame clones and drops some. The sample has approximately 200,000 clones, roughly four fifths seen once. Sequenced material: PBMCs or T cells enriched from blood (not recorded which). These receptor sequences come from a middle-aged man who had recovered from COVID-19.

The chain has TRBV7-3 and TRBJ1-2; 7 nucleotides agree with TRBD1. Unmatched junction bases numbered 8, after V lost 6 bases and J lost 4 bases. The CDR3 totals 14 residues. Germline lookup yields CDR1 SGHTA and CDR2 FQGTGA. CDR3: CASRLYDRVYGYTF. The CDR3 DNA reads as TGTGCCAGCAGACTCTATGACAGGGTCTATGGCTACACCTTC.

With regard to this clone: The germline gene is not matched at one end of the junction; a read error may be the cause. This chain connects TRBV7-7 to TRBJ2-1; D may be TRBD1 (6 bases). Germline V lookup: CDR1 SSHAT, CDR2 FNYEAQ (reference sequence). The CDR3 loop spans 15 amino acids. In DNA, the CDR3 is TGTGCTAGCAGCTTTCTGGGGGCTGCCTACAATGAGCAGTTCTTC. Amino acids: CASSFLGAAYNEQFF.

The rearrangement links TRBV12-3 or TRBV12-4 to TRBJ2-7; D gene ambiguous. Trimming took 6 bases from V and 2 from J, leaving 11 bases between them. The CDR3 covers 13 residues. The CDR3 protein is CASRPRMTYEQYF. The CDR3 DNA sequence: TGTGCCAGCAGGCCCAGAATGACCTACGAGCAGTACTTC.

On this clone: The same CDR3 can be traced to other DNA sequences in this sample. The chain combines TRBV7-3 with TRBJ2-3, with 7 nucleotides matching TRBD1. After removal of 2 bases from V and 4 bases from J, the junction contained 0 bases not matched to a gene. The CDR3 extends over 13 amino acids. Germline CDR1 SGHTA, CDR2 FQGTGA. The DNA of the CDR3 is TGTGCCAGCAGCTTACAGGGGGCAGATACGCAGTATTTT. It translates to CASSLQGADTQYF. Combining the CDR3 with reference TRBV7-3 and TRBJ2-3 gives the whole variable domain GAGVSQTPSNKVTEKGKYVELRCDPISGHTALYWYRQSLGQGPEFLIYFQGTGAADDSGLPNDRFFAVRPEGSVSTLKIQRTERGDSAVYLCASSLQGADTQYFGPGTRLTVL.

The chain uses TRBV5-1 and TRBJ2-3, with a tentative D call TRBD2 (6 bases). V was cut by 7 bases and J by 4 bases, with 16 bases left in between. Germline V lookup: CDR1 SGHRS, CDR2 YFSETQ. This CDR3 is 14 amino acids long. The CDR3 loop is CASWQGGGADTQYF. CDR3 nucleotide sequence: TGCGCCAGCTGGCAAGGCGGCGGGGCAGATACGCAGTATTTT.

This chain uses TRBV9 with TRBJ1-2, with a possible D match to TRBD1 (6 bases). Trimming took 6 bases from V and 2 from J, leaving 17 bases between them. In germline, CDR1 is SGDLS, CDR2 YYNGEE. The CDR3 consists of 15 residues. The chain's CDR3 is CASNPSGQGNYGYTF. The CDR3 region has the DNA TGTGCCAGCAACCCCTCCGGGCAGGGGAACTATGGCTACACCTTC.

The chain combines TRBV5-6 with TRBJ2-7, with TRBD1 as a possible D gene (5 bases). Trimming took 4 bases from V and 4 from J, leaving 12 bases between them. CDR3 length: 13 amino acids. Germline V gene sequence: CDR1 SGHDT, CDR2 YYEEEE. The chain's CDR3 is CASSRGLGYEQYV. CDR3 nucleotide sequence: TGTGCCAGCAGCAGGGGATTAGGTTACGAGCAGTACGTC.

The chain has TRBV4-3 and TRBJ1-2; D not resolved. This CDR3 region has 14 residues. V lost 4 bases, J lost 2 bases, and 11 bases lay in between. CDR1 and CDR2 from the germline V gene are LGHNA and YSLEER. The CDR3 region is CASSPSPGNYGYTF. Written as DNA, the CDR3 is TGCGCCAGCAGCCCCTCGCCAGGCAACTATGGCTACACCTTC.

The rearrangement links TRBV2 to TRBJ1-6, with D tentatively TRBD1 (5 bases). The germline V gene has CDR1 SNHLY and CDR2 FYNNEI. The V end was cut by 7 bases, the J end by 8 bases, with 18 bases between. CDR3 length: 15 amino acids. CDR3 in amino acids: CASTPGRGRDSPLHF. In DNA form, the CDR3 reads TGTGCCAGCACCCCGGGGAGGGGAAGGGATTCACCCCTCCACTTT.

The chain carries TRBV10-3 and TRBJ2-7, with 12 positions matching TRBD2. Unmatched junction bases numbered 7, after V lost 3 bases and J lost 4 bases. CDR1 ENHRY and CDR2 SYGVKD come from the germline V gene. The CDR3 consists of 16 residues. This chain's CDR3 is CAISDPTSGRGYEQYV. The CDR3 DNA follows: TGTGCCATCAGTGACCCGACTAGCGGGAGAGGGTACGAGCAGTACGTC.

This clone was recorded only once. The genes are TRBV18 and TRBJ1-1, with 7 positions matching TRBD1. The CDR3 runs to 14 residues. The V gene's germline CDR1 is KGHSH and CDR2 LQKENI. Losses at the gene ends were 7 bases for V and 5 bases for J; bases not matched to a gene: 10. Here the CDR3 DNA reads TGTGCCAGCTTTTCCACAGGGGTATCGACTGAAGCTTTCTTT. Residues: CASFSTGVSTEAFF.

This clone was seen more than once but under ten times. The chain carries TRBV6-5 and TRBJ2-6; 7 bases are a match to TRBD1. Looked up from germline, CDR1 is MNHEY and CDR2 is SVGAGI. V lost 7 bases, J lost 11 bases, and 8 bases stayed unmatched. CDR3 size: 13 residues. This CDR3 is CASTLQGMYVLTF. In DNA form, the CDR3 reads TGTGCCAGCACCCTACAGGGGATGTACGTCCTGACTTTC.

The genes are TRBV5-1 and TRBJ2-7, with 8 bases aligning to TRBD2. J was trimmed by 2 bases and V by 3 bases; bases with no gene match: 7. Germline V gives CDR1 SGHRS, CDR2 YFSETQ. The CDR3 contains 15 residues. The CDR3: CASSYQREQTYEQYF. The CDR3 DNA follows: TGCGCCAGCAGCTACCAGCGGGAGCAAACCTACGAGCAGTACTTC.

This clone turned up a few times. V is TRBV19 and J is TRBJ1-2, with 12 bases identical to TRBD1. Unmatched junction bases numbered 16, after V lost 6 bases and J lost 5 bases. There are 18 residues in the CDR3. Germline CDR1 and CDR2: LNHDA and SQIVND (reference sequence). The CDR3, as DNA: TGTGCCAGTAGAAGGGGACCGGGACAGGGGGCCGTATGGTATGGCTACACCTTC. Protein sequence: CASRRGPGQGAVWYGYTF.

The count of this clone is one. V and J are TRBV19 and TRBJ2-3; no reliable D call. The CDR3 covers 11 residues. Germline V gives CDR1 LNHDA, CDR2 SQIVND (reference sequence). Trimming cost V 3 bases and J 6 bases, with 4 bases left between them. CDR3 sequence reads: CASSIGDTQYF. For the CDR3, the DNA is TGTGCCAGTAGTATCGGGGATACGCAGTATTTT.

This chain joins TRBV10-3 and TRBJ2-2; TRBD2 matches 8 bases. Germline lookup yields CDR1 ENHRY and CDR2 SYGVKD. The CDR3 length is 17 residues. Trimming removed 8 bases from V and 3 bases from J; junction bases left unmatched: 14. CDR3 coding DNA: TGTGCCATCCCGGCTGGGGGAGCGGGGGATTACACCGGGGAGCTGTTTTTT. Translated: CAIPAGGAGDYTGELFF.

The CDR3 protein is CASSYGQGQGPQHF. CDR3 in DNA: TGTGCCAGCAGCTACGGACAGGGCCAGGGTCCCCAGCATTTT. The chain is built from TRBV7-8 and TRBJ1-5, with 8 nucleotides matching TRBD1. Trimming cost V 4 bases and J 10 bases; bases outside gene matches: 9. This CDR3 region has 14 residues. Germline CDR1 and CDR2: SGHVS and FQNEAQ.

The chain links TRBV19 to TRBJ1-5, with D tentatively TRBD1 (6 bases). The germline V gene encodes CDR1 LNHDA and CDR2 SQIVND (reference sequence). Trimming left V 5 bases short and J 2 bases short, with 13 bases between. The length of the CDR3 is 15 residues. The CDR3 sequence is CASSSGAFGNQPQHF. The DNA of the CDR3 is TGTGCCAGTAGTTCAGGGGCTTTCGGCAATCAGCCCCAGCATTTT. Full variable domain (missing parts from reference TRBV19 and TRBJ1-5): DGGITQSPKYLFRKEGQNVTLSCEQNLNHDAMYWYRQDPGQGLRLIYYSQIVNDFQKGDIAEGYSVSREKKESFPLTVTSAQKNPTAFYLCASSSGAFGNQPQHFGDGTRLSIL.

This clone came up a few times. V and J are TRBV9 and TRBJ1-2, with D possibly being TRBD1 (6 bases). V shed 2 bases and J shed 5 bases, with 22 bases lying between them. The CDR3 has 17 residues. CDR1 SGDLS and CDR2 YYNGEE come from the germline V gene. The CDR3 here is CASSVGDIQGRVYGYTF. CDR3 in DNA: TGTGCCAGCAGCGTGGGGGACATACAAGGGCGAGTGTATGGCTACACCTTC.

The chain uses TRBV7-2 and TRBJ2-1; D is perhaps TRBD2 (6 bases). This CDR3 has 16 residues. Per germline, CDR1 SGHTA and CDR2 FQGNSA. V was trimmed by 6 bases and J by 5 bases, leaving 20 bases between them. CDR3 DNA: TGTGCCAGCAGTGACCCCACGGGACTCCACGACAATGAGCAGTTCTTC. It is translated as CASSDPTGLHDNEQFF. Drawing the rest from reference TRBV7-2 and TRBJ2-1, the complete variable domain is GAGVSQSPSNKVTEKGKDVELRCDPISGHTALYWYRQSLGQGLEFLIYFQGNSAPDKSGLPSDRFSAERTGGSVSTLTIQRTQQEDSAVYLCASSDPTGLHDNEQFFGPGTRLTVL.

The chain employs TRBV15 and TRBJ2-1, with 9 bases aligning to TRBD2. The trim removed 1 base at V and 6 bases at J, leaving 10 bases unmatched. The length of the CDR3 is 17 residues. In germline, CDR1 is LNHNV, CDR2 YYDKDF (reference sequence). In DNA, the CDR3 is TGTGCCACCAGCAGAGGTACGGGAGCGGGAGGACTCAATGAGCAGTTCTTC. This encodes CATSRGTGAGGLNEQFF.

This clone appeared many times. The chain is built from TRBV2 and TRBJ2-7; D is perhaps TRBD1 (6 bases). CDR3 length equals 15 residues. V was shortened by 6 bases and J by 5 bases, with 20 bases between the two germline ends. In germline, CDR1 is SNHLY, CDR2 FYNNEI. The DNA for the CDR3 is TGTGCCAGCAGGGGGGCAGTGACAGCTGGGAACGAGCAGTACTTC. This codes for CASRGAVTAGNEQYF.

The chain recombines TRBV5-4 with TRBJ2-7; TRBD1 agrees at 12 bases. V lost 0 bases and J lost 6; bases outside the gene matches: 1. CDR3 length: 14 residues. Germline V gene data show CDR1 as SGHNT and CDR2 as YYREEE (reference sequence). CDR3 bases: TGTGCCAGCAGCTTGGGGGGACAGGGGGCCGAGCAGTACTTC. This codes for CASSLGGQGAEQYF.

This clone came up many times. The CDR3 bases are TGTGCCAGCAGTGAAGGACTAGCGAACACCGGGGAGCTGTTTTTT. Translation gives CASSEGLANTGELFF. The chain is built from TRBV2 and TRBJ2-2; D may be TRBD2 (6 bases). V was cut by 1 base and J by 0 bases, with 6 bases left in between. CDR3 length equals 15 residues. Germline assignment: CDR1 SNHLY and CDR2 FYNNEI.

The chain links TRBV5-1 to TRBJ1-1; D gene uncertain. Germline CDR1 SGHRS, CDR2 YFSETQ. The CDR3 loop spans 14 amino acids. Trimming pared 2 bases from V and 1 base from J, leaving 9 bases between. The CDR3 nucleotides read TGCGCCAGCAGCTTCGCCGGCGGGAACACTGAAGCTTTCTTT. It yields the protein CASSFAGGNTEAFF.

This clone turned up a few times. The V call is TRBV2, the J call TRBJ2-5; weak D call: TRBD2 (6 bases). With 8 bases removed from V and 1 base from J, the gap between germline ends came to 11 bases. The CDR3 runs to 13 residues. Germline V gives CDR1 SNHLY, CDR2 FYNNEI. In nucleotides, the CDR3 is TGTGCCAGCGTGGGGACTGGCCAAGAGACCCAGTACTTC. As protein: CASVGTGQETQYF.

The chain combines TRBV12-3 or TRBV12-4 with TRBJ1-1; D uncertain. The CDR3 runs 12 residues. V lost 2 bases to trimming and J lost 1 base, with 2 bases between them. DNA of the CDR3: TGTGCCAGCAGTTTACGGAACACTGAAGCTTTCTTT. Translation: CASSLRNTEAFF.

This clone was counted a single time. DNA for the CDR3: TGTGCCAGTAGCGACAGGGGGAACACTGAAGCTTTCTTT. It yields the protein CASSDRGNTEAFF. The chain has TRBV19 and TRBJ1-1; 8 nucleotides agree with TRBD1. CDR1 is LNHDA, CDR2 SQIVND, per germline (reference sequence). The CDR3 spans 13 residues. V lost 6 bases, J lost 1 base, and 1 base stayed unmatched.

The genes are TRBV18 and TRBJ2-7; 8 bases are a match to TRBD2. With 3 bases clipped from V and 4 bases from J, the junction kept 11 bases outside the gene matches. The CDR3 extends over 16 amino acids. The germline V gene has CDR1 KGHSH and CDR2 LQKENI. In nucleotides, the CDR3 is TGTGCCAGCTCACCTCAGCAAGCGGGAGCGATTTACGAGCAGTACTTC. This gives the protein CASSPQQAGAIYEQYF.

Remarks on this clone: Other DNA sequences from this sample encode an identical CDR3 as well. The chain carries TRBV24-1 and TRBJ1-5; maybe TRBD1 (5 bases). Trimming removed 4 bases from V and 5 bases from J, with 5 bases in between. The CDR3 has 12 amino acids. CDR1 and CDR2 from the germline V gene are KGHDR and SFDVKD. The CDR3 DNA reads TGTGCCACCAGTGAAGGGGATCAGCCCCAGCATTTT. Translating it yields CATSEGDQPQHF.